One and the same sample provided the 25 T cell receptor beta chains below, sequenced in a study of blood T cell repertoires in COVID-19. TCRdb keeps only in-frame clones here, not all; method: immunoSEQ multiplex PCR. The sample shows about 98,000 clones, more than 70% of them seen only once. Input material: peripheral blood. These receptor sequences come from a man in his sixties or seventies with acute or convalescent COVID-19.

This chain links TRBV18 with TRBJ2-1; the match to TRBD2 covers 11 bases. With V trimmed by 2 bases and J by 9 bases, 9 bases remained unmatched. Germline-derived CDR1 and CDR2 are KGHSH and LQKENI. The CDR3 has 16 residues. CDR3 region: CASSPTTSGSVGEQFF. For the CDR3, the DNA is TGTGCCAGCTCACCAACTACTAGCGGGAGTGTTGGTGAGCAGTTCTTC. Using reference TRBV18 and TRBJ2-1 for the parts outside the CDR3, the full variable domain is NAGVMQNPRHLVRRRGQEARLRCSPMKGHSHVYWYRQLPEEGLKFMVYLQKENIIDESGMPKERFSAEFPKEGPSILRIQQVVRGDSAAYFCASSPTTSGSVGEQFFGPGTRLTVL.

A few counts support this clone. The gene calls are TRBV7-2 and TRBJ1-1, with 9 bases aligning to TRBD1. V shed 5 bases and J 6 bases; nucleotides not matched to a gene: 4. CDR3 length: 13 residues. CDR1 is SGHTA and CDR2 is FQGNSA in the germline V gene. The CDR3 DNA reads TGTGCCAGCAGCCCAGACAGGGGGGCTGAAGCTTTCTTT. Protein sequence: CASSPDRGAEAFF.

The chain uses TRBV19 and TRBJ1-5; TRBD1 is a possible D gene (5 bases). With 7 bases removed from V and 9 bases from J, the gap between germline ends came to 22 bases. Per the germline V gene, CDR1 is LNHDA and CDR2 is SQIVND (reference sequence). The length of the CDR3 is 15 residues. This CDR3 is CASTPTDAVSTPQHF. The CDR3 coding sequence is TGTGCCAGTACCCCGACAGACGCAGTAAGTACGCCCCAGCATTTT.

The chain links TRBV4-1 to TRBJ1-5; D perhaps matches TRBD1 (6 bases). V lost 0 bases and J 3 bases, leaving 18 bases between the germline ends. This CDR3 has 18 residues. The V gene's germline CDR1 is MGHRA and CDR2 YSYEKL. The CDR3 nucleotides are TGCGCCAGCAGCCAAGAAGCCGGGGGGCGCTTCTCCAATCAGCCCCAGCATTTT. Translation: CASSQEAGGRFSNQPQHF.

This clone has a handful of counts. The chain couples TRBV28 to TRBJ2-3; TRBD2 matches 8 bases. CDR1 is MDHEN, CDR2 SYDVKM, per germline. The CDR3 loop spans 16 amino acids. Trimming removed 1 base from V and 6 bases from J; junction bases left unmatched: 9. CDR3 loop: CASSLSGGGLGDTQYF. The DNA for the CDR3 is TGTGCCAGCAGTTTATCGGGCGGGGGACTAGGGGATACGCAGTATTTT.

This clone has just a few counts. V gene TRBV18 combines with J gene TRBJ2-3; the match to TRBD2 covers 9 bases. The CDR3 covers 16 residues. V lost 1 base and J lost 0; bases outside the gene matches: 2. CDR1 and CDR2 from the germline V gene are KGHSH and LQKENI. The CDR3 DNA is TGTGCCAGCTCACCACGACTAGCGGCTAGCACAGATACGCAGTATTTT. Encoded protein: CASSPRLAASTDTQYF.

The chain is built from TRBV5-6 and TRBJ2-1, with 12 bases matching TRBD2. CDR1 and CDR2 from the germline V gene are SGHDT and YYEEEE. The CDR3 is made up of 17 amino acids. V shed 6 bases and J 3 bases; nucleotides not matched to a gene: 10. Written as DNA, the CDR3 is TGTGCCAGCACCACCGGGACTAGCGGGCGCCACTACAATGAGCAGTTCTTC. Residues: CASTTGTSGRHYNEQFF.

This clone occurred a few times. J is TRBJ2-7 and V is TRBV25-1; 9 positions agree with TRBD1. From germline, CDR1 is MGHDK and CDR2 SYGVNS. The CDR3 covers 14 residues. V shed 4 bases, J shed 7 bases, and the junction held 8 bases outside the gene matches. DNA for the CDR3: TGTGCCAGCAGTGCAAGGACAGGGGTGAAGGAGCAGTACTTC. Protein product: CASSARTGVKEQYF.

V and J are TRBV11-2 and TRBJ2-3; TRBD2 matches 10 bases. Germline V lookup: CDR1 SGHAT, CDR2 FQNNGV. V was pared by 8 bases and J by 10 bases, with 15 bases of the junction left unmatched. This CDR3 is 15 amino acids long. For the CDR3, the DNA is TGTGCCAGCGGAAGGACTAGCGGATTCGCTCAAGCGCAGTATTTT. Protein sequence: CASGRTSGFAQAQYF.

The CDR3 spells CASSATLAGPPYEQYF. The DNA for the CDR3 is TGTGCCAGCAGCGCAACCCTAGCGGGACCCCCCTACGAGCAGTACTTC. The chain has TRBV9 and TRBJ2-7, with 9 bases matching TRBD2. This CDR3 spans 16 amino acids. The J segment lost 2 bases and the V segment lost 3 bases, leaving 9 bases of the junction unmatched. Germline lookup yields CDR1 SGDLS and CDR2 YYNGEE.

The sample holds one count of this clone. The chain links TRBV7-3 to TRBJ2-3, with 7 nucleotides matching TRBD2. V lost 5 bases, J lost 0 bases, and 5 bases stayed unmatched. The CDR3 length is 15 residues. CDR1 SGHTA and CDR2 FQGTGA come from the germline V gene. The CDR3 protein is CASSPTSASTDTQYF. The CDR3 DNA sequence: TGTGCCAGCAGCCCCACTAGCGCTAGCACAGATACGCAGTATTTT.

This clone was observed many times. V and J are TRBV19 and TRBJ1-6; D unclear. V was cut by 7 bases and J by 5 bases, with 18 bases left in between. The CDR3 loop spans 16 amino acids. CDR1 is LNHDA, CDR2 SQIVND, per germline (reference sequence). CDR3 sequence (DNA): TGTGCCAGTATTGAATCGGCTGGGAGGAATAATTCACCCCTCCACTTT. Translation gives CASIESAGRNNSPLHF.

The CDR3 region is CAISLYTDTQYF. The CDR3 DNA reads as TGTGCCATCAGTCTGTATACAGATACGCAGTATTTT. The V and J genes are TRBV10-3 and TRBJ2-3; D gene unclear. Trimming shortened V by 5 bases and J by 3 bases, and 6 bases separated the two germline ends. The germline CDR1 and CDR2 sequences are ENHRY and SYGVKD. CDR3 length equals 12 residues.

The V call is TRBV5-1, the J call TRBJ2-3, with D unresolved. Looked up from germline, CDR1 is SGHRS and CDR2 is YFSETQ. The CDR3 totals 14 residues. The V and J ends lost 3 bases and 2 bases respectively, with 10 bases between them. As DNA, the CDR3 is TGCGCCAGCAGCTCATACAGTGTCACAGATACGCAGTATTTT. This translates into CASSSYSVTDTQYF.

The gene calls are TRBV18 and TRBJ1-1; a weak D match, TRBD1 (6 bases). Germline V CDR1 and CDR2: KGHSH, LQKENI. This CDR3 comprises 13 residues. V lost 2 bases and J 3 bases, leaving 7 bases between the germline ends. The CDR3 bases are TGTGCCAGCTCACCAAACAGGGACACTGAAGCTTTCTTT. As protein: CASSPNRDTEAFF. Variable domain in full (rest from reference TRBV18 and TRBJ1-1): NAGVMQNPRHLVRRRGQEARLRCSPMKGHSHVYWYRQLPEEGLKFMVYLQKENIIDESGMPKERFSAEFPKEGPSILRIQQVVRGDSAAYFCASSPNRDTEAFFGQGTRLTVV.

The chain combines TRBV10-1 with TRBJ2-7, with 8 bases that match TRBD2. Germline values: CDR1 WNHNN, CDR2 SYGVQD (reference sequence). J gave up 2 bases and V 4 bases, and 7 bases lay outside the gene matches. The CDR3 is 15 amino acids. The CDR3 reads CASSVNREGAYEQYF. The DNA of the CDR3 is TGCGCCAGCAGTGTGAACCGGGAGGGGGCCTACGAGCAGTACTTC.

The rearrangement joins TRBV9 to TRBJ1-3; D ambiguous. Germline V gene data show CDR1 as SGDLS and CDR2 as YYNGEE. V shed 3 bases and J shed 0 bases, with 10 bases lying between them. The CDR3 totals 15 residues. The CDR3 sequence: CASSALSSSGNTIYF. DNA for the CDR3: TGTGCCAGCAGCGCATTGTCTAGCTCTGGAAACACCATATATTTT.

This chain connects TRBV5-1 to TRBJ2-3, with D perhaps matching TRBD1 (6 bases). Trimming took off 4 bases at V and 1 base at J, with 13 bases between the two ends. CDR1 and CDR2 (germline): SGHRS, YFSETQ. The CDR3 consists of 15 residues. This CDR3 is CASSAAGVGTDTQYF. The CDR3 coding sequence is TGCGCCAGCAGCGCGGCAGGGGTGGGCACAGATACGCAGTATTTT.

The J gene is TRBJ1-1, the V gene TRBV5-1, with D possibly matching TRBD1 (6 bases). Trimming cost V 3 bases and J 1 base, with 13 bases left between them. Germline CDR1 reads SGHRS; CDR2 reads YFSETQ. The CDR3 spans 15 residues. CDR3 residues: CASSWDGQTNTEAFF. In DNA form, the CDR3 reads TGCGCCAGCAGCTGGGACGGACAGACGAACACTGAAGCTTTCTTT. Filled out from reference TRBV5-1 and TRBJ1-1, the complete variable domain reads KAGVTQTPRYLIKTRGQQVTLSCSPISGHRSVSWYQQTPGQGLQFLFEYFSETQRNKGNFPGRFSGRQFSNSRSEMNVSTLELGDSALYLCASSWDGQTNTEAFFGQGTRLTVV.

The CDR3 reads CATCRDRADNEQFF. CDR3 in DNA: TGTGCCACTTGTCGGGACAGGGCGGACAATGAGCAGTTCTTC. This chain uses TRBV21-1 with TRBJ2-1; the DNA was not used to check the table's D call, TRBD1. TRBV21-1 is a pseudogene. The CDR3 is made up of 14 amino acids.

V gene TRBV30 combines with J gene TRBJ2-7, with D maybe TRBD1 (7 bases). Trimming took off 2 bases at V and 2 bases at J, with 13 bases between the two ends. From germline, CDR1 is GTSNPN and CDR2 SVGIG (reference sequence). The CDR3 is made up of 14 amino acids. CDR3 sequence: CAWSPRGVPYEQYF. The CDR3 coding sequence is TGTGCCTGGAGTCCCAGGGGGGTCCCCTACGAGCAGTACTTC.

This chain joins TRBV5-6 and TRBJ1-1; possibly TRBD1 for D (6 bases). V lost 3 bases and J lost 1, with 10 bases in between. The germline CDR1 and CDR2 sequences are SGHDT and YYEEEE. The CDR3 loop spans 14 amino acids. The DNA of the CDR3 is TGTGCCAGCAGCTCGCGACAGGCGAACACTGAAGCTTTCTTT. As protein: CASSSRQANTEAFF.

The chain has TRBV7-2 and TRBJ2-7, with 11 bases matching TRBD2. With 0 bases clipped from V and 4 bases from J, the junction kept 5 bases outside the gene matches. The CDR3 has 16 residues. From germline, CDR1 is SGHTA and CDR2 FQGNSA. CDR3 loop: CASSLAQLAGVYEQYF. DNA for the CDR3: TGTGCCAGCAGCTTAGCGCAACTAGCGGGAGTGTACGAGCAGTACTTC.

This clone came up a few times. The rearrangement uses TRBV3-1 (or the pseudogene TRBV3-2) and TRBJ2-3, with 12 bases matching TRBD2. Per the germline V gene, CDR1 is LGHDT and CDR2 is YNNKEL (reference sequence). J was trimmed by 8 bases and V by 4 bases; bases with no gene match: 7. CDR3 size: 15 residues. The CDR3 nucleotides read TGTGCCAGCAGCCCACTAGCGGGAGGACGGGGTACGCAGTATTTT. Encoded protein: CASSPLAGGRGTQYF.

This chain joins TRBV9 and TRBJ1-3; no firm D call. The CDR3 covers 15 residues. CDR1 is SGDLS and CDR2 is YYNGEE in the germline V gene. Trimming removed 0 bases at V and 4 bases at J, with 11 bases between. CDR3 coding DNA: TGTGCCAGCAGCGTAGAGGGAGGGTCCGGAAACACCATATATTTT. Translating it yields CASSVEGGSGNTIYF.